This T cell receptor (beta chain) was retrieved from a study of T cells in Graves' hyperthyroidism and ophthalmopathy. This clonotype appeared a few times. Amplified regions were TCR beta CDR3 sequences from RNA transcripts. TCR CDR3 underwent first-round RT-PCR with the HTBI primer set. MiXCR, run by TCRdb on the multiplex PCR reads, gives a single entry per CDR3 protein. The repertoire holds around 420,000 distinct CDR3 sequences, approximately 15% seen once, with about 4.9% in the top ten. The clonotype originates from a woman younger than 35 with Graves' hyperthyroidism. The sample was blood.

The CDR3 coding sequence is TGTGCCAGCAGCGCCGGCTCCGGGGATGCCGTCCCTAACTATGGCTACACCTTC. This codes for CASSAGSGDAVPNYGYTF. This chain joins TRBV9 and TRBJ1-2, with D unclear. Germline V gene data show CDR1 as SGDLS and CDR2 as YYNGEE. With 3 bases removed from V and 0 bases from J, the gap between germline ends came to 21 bases. The CDR3 is 18 residues long.